A selection of T cell receptor beta chains follows, all from one sample in a study of T cell changes during pregnancy in multiple sclerosis. The repertoire was sequenced with immunoSEQ multiplex PCR; TCRdb's copy has only in-frame clones and lacks some. The sample includes approximately 61,000 clones, roughly 88% of them seen just once. Specimen: peripheral blood, collected in the first trimester of pregnancy. The source of these receptors is a female donor with multiple sclerosis, enrolled in a pregnancy study. Each CDR3 is given with its conserved first and last residue. A D gene is named only where the DNA matches it firmly. The size entry is marked missing in some rows and otherwise reads once, few, many or a size class.

v_gene	d_gene	j_gene	abundance	CDR3nt	CDR3aa
TRBV6-5	TRBD1	TRBJ1-1	few	TGTGCCAGCAGTTACACGACAGGGGAGGACACTGAAGCTTTCTTT	CASSYTTGEDTEAFF
TRBV28	TRBD1	TRBJ1-3	-	TGTGCCAGCAGTTCACCCAGACAGGGTGGAAACACCATATATTTT	CASSSPRQGGNTIYF
TRBV5-4	TRBD2	TRBJ2-1	-	TGTGCCAGCAGCCACGCGGGAGGTGCCTACAATGAGCAGTTCTTC	CASSHAGGAYNEQFF
TRBV5-1	TRBD1	TRBJ1-1	-	TGCGCCAGCAGCTTGGGGGGGACAGGAACCCCTGAAGCTTTCTTT	CASSLGGTGTPEAFF
TRBV28	TRBD2	TRBJ2-7	-	TGTGCCAGCAGTACCGCGGACCTTCTAGCGGTCGGATCCTACGAGCAGTACTTC	CASSTADLLAVGSYEQYF
TRBV27	TRBD2	TRBJ2-2	once	TGTGCCAGCAGTCCAAGACTAGCGGGAGGTAGTTGGGGCACCGGGGAGCTGTTTTTT	CASSPRLAGGSWGTGELFF
TRBV19	TRBD2	TRBJ2-7	-	TGTGCCAGTAGTGCCCAGGGACTAGCGGTCTACGAGCAGTACTTC	CASSAQGLAVYEQYF
TRBV9	TRBD2	TRBJ2-5	-	TGTGCCAGCAGCGCAGGGGTGGAGGCTAGCGGGAGTTTCGAGACCCAGTACTTC	CASSAGVEASGSFETQYF
TRBV5-4	-	TRBJ2-1	-	TGTGCCAGCAGCTTGGTTTTACAGGGTAATGAGCAGTTCTTC	CASSLVLQGNEQFF
TRBV19	-	TRBJ2-7	-	TGTGCCAGTAGCCCTACAGGGCTCAAACTCTACGAGCAGTACTTC	CASSPTGLKLYEQYF
TRBV4-2	-	TRBJ2-1	-	TGTGCCAGCAGCCAAGAAACAGGAGCGTGGAATGAGCAGTTCTTC	CASSQETGAWNEQFF
TRBV4-2	-	TRBJ2-3	medium-sized	TGTGCCAGCAGCCAAGTAGGGGGCACAGATACGCAGTATTTT	CASSQVGGTDTQYF
TRBV14	TRBD2	TRBJ2-5	-	TGTGCCAGCAGCCAAGATGGTAGGGGCGGGAGGGCCCAGACCCAGTACTTC	CASSQDGRGGRAQTQYF
TRBV4-2	TRBD2	TRBJ2-2	-	TGTGCCAGCGGCCTAGCGGGACCGGACGGGGAGCTGTTTTTT	CASGLAGPDGELFF
TRBV7-9	-	TRBJ1-4	-	TGTGCCAGCAGCCCACAGCTTATGTATGAAAAACTGTTTTTT	CASSPQLMYEKLFF
TRBV9	TRBD2	TRBJ2-3	-	TGTGCCAGCAGCGGAAGACTAGCGCACACAGATACGCAGTATTTT	CASSGRLAHTDTQYF
TRBV4-1	TRBD1	TRBJ2-7	-	TGCGCCAGCAGCTGGACAGGGACCTACGAGCAGTACTTC	CASSWTGTYEQYF
TRBV21-1	-	TRBJ2-3	-	TGTGCCAGCAGCAAAATTGGGCGGGACGCACCAGATACGCAGTATTTT	CASSKIGRDAPDTQYF
TRBV12-5	TRBD1	TRBJ2-2	-	TGTGCTAGTCGGACAGGGTCTAACACCGGGGAGCTGTTTTTT	CASRTGSNTGELFF
TRBV9	-	TRBJ1-2	-	TGTGCCAGCAGCGTAATCAATCCAGGGAGGGATGGCTACACCTTC	CASSVINPGRDGYTF
TRBV11-2	-	TRBJ1-1	-	TGTGCCAGCAGCTTAGATCTACCGAAGAACACTGAAGCTTTCTTT	CASSLDLPKNTEAFF
TRBV29-1	-	TRBJ1-1	few	TGCAGCGTTGTGGAGGGGGGGCACACTGAAGCTTTCTTT	CSVVEGGHTEAFF
TRBV27	TRBD2	TRBJ2-1	-	TGTGCCAGCAGTTTATATAGGGAGGGTCCCTACAATGAGCAGTTCTTC	CASSLYREGPYNEQFF
TRBV11-2	-	TRBJ2-3	-	TGTGCCAGCAGCTTAAAAGGGGGAGATACGCAGTATTTT	CASSLKGGDTQYF
TRBV19	-	TRBJ1-5	-	TGTGCCAGTAGCTCAACAGGCATCCGAAACAATCAGCCCCAGCATTTT	CASSSTGIRNNQPQHF
TRBV4-1	-	TRBJ2-5	-	TGCGCCAGCAGCCAAGCGCAGGGAGGCTACGAGACCCAGTACTTC	CASSQAQGGYETQYF
TRBV4-3	-	TRBJ1-4	-	TGCGCCAGCAGCCCCGGAGGGTCGGCTAATGAAAAACTGTTTTTT	CASSPGGSANEKLFF
TRBV18	TRBD1	TRBJ1-2	-	TGTGCCAGCGACACAGGGGAGCGGTATGGCTACACCTTC	CASDTGERYGYTF
TRBV5-5	-	TRBJ1-4	-	TGTGCCAGCAGCTTTTCGAGGACAGACAGTGAAAAACTGTTTTTT	CASSFSRTDSEKLFF
TRBV10-3	TRBD1	TRBJ2-5	-	TGTGCCACCGCTACCGGACAGGGGGTCGGGACCCAGTACTTC	CATATGQGVGTQYF
TRBV28	-	TRBJ2-5	-	TGTGCCAGCAGCCCTCCCAGGAGGGCGGCACAAGAGACCCAGTACTTC	CASSPPRRAAQETQYF
TRBV29-1	TRBD2	TRBJ2-1	few	TGCAGCGCTGAGACTAGCGGGAGGGTAGATGAGCAGTTCTTC	CSAETSGRVDEQFF
TRBV5-8	TRBD1	TRBJ2-2	-	TGTGCCAGCAGGTCGGGACAGGGGCTGTTCGGGGAGCTGTTTTTT	CASRSGQGLFGELFF
TRBV27	TRBD1	TRBJ2-1	-	TGTGCCAGCTCAAGACAGGGAAACTACAATGAGCAGTTCTTC	CASSRQGNYNEQFF
TRBV2	-	TRBJ1-1	-	TGTGCTAGCGGGGAGGGCACTGAAGCTTTCTTT	CASGEGTEAFF
TRBV14	TRBD1	TRBJ2-3	-	TGTGCCAGCAGCCAAGTTCGCTTGGACAGGATAATAGCAGATACGCAGTATTTT	CASSQVRLDRIIADTQYF
TRBV6-6	-	TRBJ2-7	once	TGTGCCAGCAGCTACCCCGGGGGGCGGGGGAGCTACGAGCAGTACTTC	CASSYPGGRGSYEQYF
TRBV14	-	TRBJ1-5	-	TGTGCCAGCAGCCTTAGACGAGGGCCCCAGCATTTT	CASSLRRGPQHF
TRBV7-9	-	TRBJ1-5	-	TGTGCCAGCAGCTTAGGACACCAACTCAATCAGCCCCAGCATTTT	CASSLGHQLNQPQHF
TRBV2	TRBD1	TRBJ2-3	-	TGTGCCAGCAGTGGAACCCGTGGACAGGGGATTCTCACAGATACGCAGTATTTT	CASSGTRGQGILTDTQYF
TRBV28	TRBD1	TRBJ1-1	-	TGTGCCAGCAGTGACAGGGTTACTGAAGCTTTCTTT	CASSDRVTEAFF
TRBV10-2	-	TRBJ2-7	-	TGCGCCAGCAGTCTTACGCCTGACAGTTACGAGCAGTACTTC	CASSLTPDSYEQYF
TRBV7-2	-	TRBJ2-7	-	TGTGCCAGCACCTTGGAGGGGTCAGCCTACGAGCAGTACTTC	CASTLEGSAYEQYF
TRBV2	TRBD2	TRBJ2-7	few	TGTGCCAGCAGGATCCTAGCGGGAGCGGCCTACGAGCAGTACTTC	CASRILAGAAYEQYF
TRBV6-4	-	TRBJ2-1	-	TGTGCCAGCGGGAGAACGGGAGAGGATGAGCAGTTCTTC	CASGRTGEDEQFF
TRBV29-1	TRBD1	TRBJ1-2	-	TGCAGCGCTCCGACAGGGGGGATTTATGGCTACACCTTC	CSAPTGGIYGYTF
TRBV18	-	TRBJ2-1	few	TGTGCCAGCTCACCAATAGGAGGCGATGAGCAGTTCTTC	CASSPIGGDEQFF
TRBV6-5	TRBD1	TRBJ1-1	-	TGTGCCAGCAGTAAAATACAGGGGGGGACGGTAGAAGCTTTCTTT	CASSKIQGGTVEAFF
TRBV11-1	TRBD1	TRBJ2-7	-	TGTGCCAGCAGCACGGGACAGTTCTACGAGCAGTACTTC	CASSTGQFYEQYF
TRBV30	-	TRBJ2-3	-	TGTGCCTGGAGCGCCTGGACAGCTAGCACAGATACGCAGTATTTT	CAWSAWTASTDTQYF
TRBV28	-	TRBJ2-7	-	TGTGCCAGCCTAGACAGATACGAGCAGTACTTC	CASLDRYEQYF
TRBV18	TRBD2	TRBJ2-3	-	TGTGCCAGCTCACCCGGGCTAGCGGGGGATACGCAGTATTTT	CASSPGLAGDTQYF